A single sample is the source of the 16 T cell receptor beta chains below, sequenced in a study of T cells in Graves' hyperthyroidism and ophthalmopathy. Amplified TCR beta CDR3 regions derived from RNA transcripts. Using the HTBI primer set, a first-round RT-PCR was run on the TCR CDR3. TCRdb processed the multiplex PCR reads anew with MiXCR; each CDR3 protein has one entry. The table has 600,000 to 750,000 distinct CDR3 sequences, 15% to 20% seen once; the top ten hold roughly a sixth. The sample taken for sequencing was blood. Every receptor here comes from a man aged 45-65 years with Graves' hyperthyroidism.

This clonotype was detected only once. The V call is TRBV10-3, the J call TRBJ2-7; tentative D call: TRBD2 (6 bases). Germline lookup yields CDR1 ENHRY and CDR2 SYGVKD. The CDR3 contains 14 residues. V shed 0 bases and J shed 6 bases, with 12 bases lying between them. CDR3 sequence (DNA): TGTGCCATCAGTGAGTCACTAGCTTCGAGCGAGCAGTACTTC. Translating it yields CAISESLASSEQYF.

A note on this clonotype: A clone one base away is much larger, so this may be a read error. The V gene is TRBV6-2 or TRBV6-3, the J gene TRBJ1-2; 8 nucleotides agree with TRBD1. This CDR3 contains 14 residues. CDR1 MNHEY and CDR2 SVGEGT come from the germline V gene. CDR3: CASSSDRVNYGNTF. In DNA, the CDR3 is TGTGCCAGCAGCTCGGACAGGGTCAACTATGGCAACACCTTC.

This clonotype was seen a handful of times. In DNA form, the CDR3 reads TGTGCCAGCTCTCCCCTTTCCGGTTATGAGGAAGCTTTCTTT. It translates to CASSPLSGYEEAFF. The V gene is TRBV27, the J gene TRBJ1-1; D unclear. V lost 8 bases to trimming and J lost 8 bases, with 21 bases between them. Germline assignment: CDR1 MNHEY and CDR2 SMNVEV (reference sequence). The CDR3 has 14 amino acids.

This clonotype has a count of ten or more. The rearrangement links TRBV2 to TRBJ1-1, with D perhaps TRBD1 (6 bases). CDR3 length: 14 amino acids. V gave up 6 bases and J gave up 4 bases, with 15 bases separating them. Germline V lookup: CDR1 SNHLY, CDR2 FYNNEI. CDR3 loop: CASRADSGGTEAFF. CDR3 bases: TGTGCCAGCAGGGCGGACAGCGGAGGCACTGAAGCTTTCTTT.

In this sample, this clonotype turned up a few times. This rearrangement joins TRBV28 to TRBJ2-1; 9 bases agree with TRBD2. The CDR3 contains 16 residues. Unmatched junction bases numbered 7, after V lost 7 bases and J lost 0 bases. Germline CDR1 and CDR2: MDHEN and SYDVKM. This CDR3 reads CASTSLAGASYNEQFF. CDR3 nucleotide sequence: TGTGCCAGCACCTCCTTAGCGGGAGCCTCCTACAATGAGCAGTTCTTC.

This clonotype showed up just a few times. The rearrangement joins TRBV19 to TRBJ2-7; D possibly uses TRBD1 or TRBD2 (5 bases each). Trimming left V 10 bases short and J 0 bases short, with 16 bases between. The germline gives CDR1 LNHDA, CDR2 SQIVND (reference sequence). The CDR3 runs 14 residues. The CDR3 loop is CATGEGTNSYEQYF. The DNA of the CDR3 is TGTGCCACCGGAGAAGGGACCAACTCCTACGAGCAGTACTTC.

This sequence joins TRBV19 and TRBJ2-2; D is perhaps TRBD2 (6 bases). V shed 5 bases and J shed 6 bases, with 16 bases lying between them. This CDR3 has 15 residues. Germline CDR1 LNHDA, CDR2 SQIVND (reference sequence). The CDR3 spells CASSLPGLPAGELFF. CDR3 bases: TGTGCCAGTAGTCTCCCGGGACTCCCCGCCGGGGAGCTGTTTTTT.

This clonotype was detected many times. V and J are TRBV25-1 and TRBJ1-4, with a tentative D call TRBD1 (5 bases). With 0 bases removed from V and 0 bases from J, the gap between germline ends came to 8 bases. CDR1 and CDR2 from the germline V gene are MGHDK and SYGVNS. The CDR3 runs 16 residues. The CDR3 coding sequence is TGTGCCAGCAGTGAATATCAGGGACCAACTAATGAAAAACTGTTTTTT. This codes for CASSEYQGPTNEKLFF.

This clonotype was seen only a few times. The V and J genes are TRBV7-2 and TRBJ2-5; TRBD1 matches at 11 bases. CDR1 and CDR2 from the germline V gene are SGHTA and FQGNSA. The CDR3 loop spans 15 amino acids. Trimming removed 5 bases from V and 8 bases from J; junction bases left unmatched: 10. The CDR3 DNA reads TGTGCCAGCAGCGGGTCCGGGACAGGGGGAGATACCCAGTACTTC. Protein sequence: CASSGSGTGGDTQYF.

This clonotype occurred many times. V is TRBV27 and J is TRBJ2-7; maybe TRBD1 (6 bases). CDR1 and CDR2 (germline): MNHEY, SMNVEV (reference sequence). Trimming took off 1 base at V and 3 bases at J, with 13 bases between the two ends. The CDR3 spans 15 residues. CDR3: CASSLLQGENYEQYF. The CDR3 coding sequence is TGTGCCAGCAGTTTATTACAGGGCGAAAACTACGAGCAGTACTTC.

This clonotype was recorded many times. The genes are TRBV28 and TRBJ1-2; D remains ambiguous. V dropped 6 bases and J dropped 2 bases, with 7 bases sitting between them. Germline CDR1 is MDHEN and CDR2 is SYDVKM. The CDR3 sequence is 12 residues long. DNA for the CDR3: TGTGCCAGCAGCGATCCCAACTATGGCTACACCTTC. As protein: CASSDPNYGYTF.

The rearrangement uses TRBV6-1 and TRBJ2-3, with TRBD2 matching 12 bases. The CDR3 is 15 amino acids. Germline loops: CDR1 MNHNS, CDR2 SASEGT. V was pared by 9 bases and J by 4 bases, with 8 bases of the junction left unmatched. Here the CDR3 DNA reads TGTGCCAGTATTCTAGCGGGAGGGCCCGCAGATACGCAGTATTTT. It translates to CASILAGGPADTQYF.

This clonotype was seen at least ten times. The V call is TRBV28, the J call TRBJ1-1, with D tentatively TRBD1 (6 bases). The germline V gene encodes CDR1 MDHEN and CDR2 SYDVKM. Trimming took 3 bases from V and 2 from J, leaving 16 bases between them. CDR3 size: 16 residues. CDR3 sequence: CASSFAGAALNTEAFF. Here the CDR3 DNA reads TGTGCCAGCAGTTTTGCGGGGGCGGCCTTAAACACTGAAGCTTTCTTT.

This clonotype appeared many times. The rearrangement uses TRBV19 and TRBJ2-7, with TRBD2 identical over 15 bases. The CDR3 consists of 16 residues. V gave up 7 bases and J gave up 6 bases; unmatched junction bases: 10. The germline CDR1 and CDR2 sequences are LNHDA and SQIVND (reference sequence). Here the CDR3 reads CASTFTPGLAGGEQYF. The CDR3 DNA follows: TGTGCCAGTACTTTTACCCCGGGACTAGCGGGAGGCGAGCAGTACTTC.

This clonotype was seen a few times. The chain joins TRBV19 to TRBJ2-3, with no clear D. The CDR3 is 15 amino acids. V gave up 7 bases and J gave up 4 bases, with 18 bases separating them. Per the germline V gene, CDR1 is LNHDA and CDR2 is SQIVND (reference sequence). The CDR3 reads CASTQSGEPSDTQYF. In DNA, the CDR3 is TGTGCCAGTACTCAATCTGGAGAACCGTCAGATACGCAGTATTTT.

The chain joins TRBV9 to TRBJ2-5; 10 positions match TRBD2. Looked up from germline, CDR1 is SGDLS and CDR2 is YYNGEE. The CDR3 is 15 amino acids. The V segment lost 4 bases and the J segment 2 bases; nucleotides outside the gene matches: 5. As DNA, the CDR3 is TGTGCCAGCAGCAAAGCGGGAGGGAGACAAGAGACCCAGTACTTC. Amino acid sequence: CASSKAGGRQETQYF.